Here is one T cell receptor (beta chain) with its context. The antigen is undetermined. The junction and the germline gene differ at one end; a read error may be behind it. This entry comes from a study of CD8+CD57+ T cells in acquired aplastic anemia. Study summary: Recorded DNA amounts for sorted CD4+ and CD8+ cells had an average of roughly 3.4 ug. Overall study findings and caveats: Controls and patients did not differ significantly in CD8+ Simpson's diversity. In common between the patients and the controls were approximately 28 CD8+ CDR3 sequences.

Genomic DNA, serving as template, underwent TCR beta VDJ and CDR3 profiling. MiXCR, run by TCRdb on the reads, gives a single entry per CDR3 protein. The table includes approximately 200,000 distinct CDR3 sequences, 55% to 70% detected once. The sequence came from a human donor with severe aplastic anemia or a healthy control (not recorded which). Sequenced input: sorted CD4+, CD8+, or CD8+CD57+ T cells (not recorded which) from PBMCs.

The CDR3 is CASSLQTAQGEQHF. The CDR3 DNA is TGTGCCAGCAGTCTCCAAACAGCACAGGGCGAGCAGCACTTC. V gene TRBV7-3 combines with J gene TRBJ2-7; D might be TRBD1 (6 bases). The germline gives CDR1 SGHTA, CDR2 FQGTGA. The CDR3 runs 14 residues.